This TCR beta chain was obtained from a study of breast tumors, draining lymph nodes, adjacent tissues. Regarding the study as a whole: Luminal-like breast cancer showed significantly greater tumor-nontumor repertoire similarity than basal-like breast cancer did.

TCRdb analysed the multiplex PCR reads with MiXCR anew, one entry per CDR3 protein. Found here are about 130,000 distinct CDR3 sequences, around 20% of them singletons; the top ten hold 2.2%. Axillary draining lymph nodes of breast cancer patients supplied the node samples. Germline CDR1 is DFQATT and CDR2 is SNEGSKA (reference sequence). V dropped 1 base and J dropped 3; count of bases not matched to a gene: 5. The CDR3 loop spans 14 amino acids. This clonotype showed up many times. The antigen is undetermined. This rearrangement joins TRBV20-1 to TRBJ1-2, with 7 nucleotides matching TRBD1. This receptor was taken from a female donor with breast cancer. Some clones in this sample may be carry-over from other donors' samples. Material: axillary lymph node tissue. CDR3 in amino acids: CSARGRDSYYGYTF. DNA for the CDR3: TGCAGTGCTAGAGGACGGGACAGCTACTATGGCTACACCTTC.